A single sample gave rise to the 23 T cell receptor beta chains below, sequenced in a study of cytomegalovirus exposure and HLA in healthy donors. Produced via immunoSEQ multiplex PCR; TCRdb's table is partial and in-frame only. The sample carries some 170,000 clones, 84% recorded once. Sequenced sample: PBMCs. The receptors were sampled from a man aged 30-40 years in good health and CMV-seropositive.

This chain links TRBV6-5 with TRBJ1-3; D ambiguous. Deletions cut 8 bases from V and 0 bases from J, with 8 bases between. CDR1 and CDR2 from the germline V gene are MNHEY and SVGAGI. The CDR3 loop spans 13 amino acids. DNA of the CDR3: TGTGCCAGCTGTGTTAGCTCTGGAAACACCATATATTTT. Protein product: CASCVSSGNTIYF.

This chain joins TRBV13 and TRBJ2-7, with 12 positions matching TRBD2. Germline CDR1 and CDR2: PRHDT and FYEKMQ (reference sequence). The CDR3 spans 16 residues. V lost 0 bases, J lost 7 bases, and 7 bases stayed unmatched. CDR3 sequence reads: CASSLGRLAGGLEQYF. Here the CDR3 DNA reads TGTGCCAGCAGCTTAGGGCGCCTAGCGGGGGGGCTTGAGCAGTACTTC. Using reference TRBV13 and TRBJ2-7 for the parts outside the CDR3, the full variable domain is AAGVIQSPRHLIKEKRETATLKCYPIPRHDTVYWYQQGPGQDPQFLISFYEKMQSDKGSIPDRFSAQQFSDYHSELNMSSLELGDSALYFCASSLGRLAGGLEQYFGPGTRLTVT.

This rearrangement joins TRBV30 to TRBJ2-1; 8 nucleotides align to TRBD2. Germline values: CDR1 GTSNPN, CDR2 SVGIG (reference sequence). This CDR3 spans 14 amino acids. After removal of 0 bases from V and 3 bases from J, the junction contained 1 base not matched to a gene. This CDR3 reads CAWSVAGGYNEQFF. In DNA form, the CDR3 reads TGTGCCTGGAGTGTGGCGGGGGGCTACAATGAGCAGTTCTTC.

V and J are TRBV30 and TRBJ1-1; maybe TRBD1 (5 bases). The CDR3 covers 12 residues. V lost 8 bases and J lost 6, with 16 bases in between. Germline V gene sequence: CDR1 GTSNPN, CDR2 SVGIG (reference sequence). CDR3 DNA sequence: TGTGCCCTGGGTCAGGGTGGCCCTGAAGCTTTCTTT. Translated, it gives CALGQGGPEAFF.

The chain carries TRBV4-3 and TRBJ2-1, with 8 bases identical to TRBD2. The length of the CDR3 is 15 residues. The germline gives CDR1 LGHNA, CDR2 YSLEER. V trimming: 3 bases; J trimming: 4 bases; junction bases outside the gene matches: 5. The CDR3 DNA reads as TGCGCCAGCAGCCACGGAGCGGGGGAGTACAATGAGCAGTTCTTC. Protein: CASSHGAGEYNEQFF.

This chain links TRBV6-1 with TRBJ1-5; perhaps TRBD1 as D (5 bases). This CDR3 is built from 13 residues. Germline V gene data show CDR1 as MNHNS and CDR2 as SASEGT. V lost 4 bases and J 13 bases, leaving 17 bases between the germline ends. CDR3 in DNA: TGTGCCAGCAGTGGGGAAACAGGATTGGAGCAGCATTTT. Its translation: CASSGETGLEQHF.

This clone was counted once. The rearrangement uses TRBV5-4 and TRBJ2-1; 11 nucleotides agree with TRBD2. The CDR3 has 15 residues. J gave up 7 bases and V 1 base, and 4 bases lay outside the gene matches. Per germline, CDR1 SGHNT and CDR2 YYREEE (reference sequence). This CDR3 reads CASSLLAGGGNEQFF. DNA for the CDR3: TGTGCCAGCAGCTTGTTAGCGGGGGGGGGAAATGAGCAGTTCTTC.

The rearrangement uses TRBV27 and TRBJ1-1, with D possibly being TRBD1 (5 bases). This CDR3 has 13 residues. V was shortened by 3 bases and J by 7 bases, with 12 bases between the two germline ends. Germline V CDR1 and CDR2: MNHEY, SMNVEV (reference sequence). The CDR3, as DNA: TGTGCCAGCAGTTTCGACAGTCGATTTGAAGCTTTCTTT. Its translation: CASSFDSRFEAFF.

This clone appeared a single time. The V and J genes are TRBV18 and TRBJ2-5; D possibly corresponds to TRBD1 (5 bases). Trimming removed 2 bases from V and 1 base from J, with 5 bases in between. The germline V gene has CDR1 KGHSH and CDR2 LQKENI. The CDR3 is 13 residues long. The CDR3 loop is CASSPGAQETQYF. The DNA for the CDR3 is TGTGCCAGCTCACCAGGGGCCCAAGAGACCCAGTACTTC.

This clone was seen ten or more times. The DNA for the CDR3 is TGTGCCAGTAGGACAGAACTTAATTCACCCCTCCACTTT. It encodes CASRTELNSPLHF. The rearrangement uses TRBV5-4 and TRBJ1-6; D possibly corresponds to TRBD1 (6 bases). The germline CDR1 and CDR2 sequences are SGHNT and YYREEE (reference sequence). This CDR3 spans 13 amino acids. Deletions cut 8 bases from V and 6 bases from J, with 12 bases between.

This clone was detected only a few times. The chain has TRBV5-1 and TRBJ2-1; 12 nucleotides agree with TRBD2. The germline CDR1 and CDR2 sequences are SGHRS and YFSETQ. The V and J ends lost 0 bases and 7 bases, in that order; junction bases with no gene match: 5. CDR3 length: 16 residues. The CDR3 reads CASSLDRLAGANEQFF. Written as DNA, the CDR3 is TGCGCCAGCAGCTTGGACCGACTAGCGGGAGCGAATGAGCAGTTCTTC.

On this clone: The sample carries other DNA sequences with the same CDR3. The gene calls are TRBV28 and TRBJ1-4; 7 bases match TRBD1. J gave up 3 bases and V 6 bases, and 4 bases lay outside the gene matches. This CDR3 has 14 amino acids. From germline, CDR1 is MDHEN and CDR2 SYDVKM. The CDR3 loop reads CASSPGGPNEKLFF. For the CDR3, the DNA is TGTGCCAGCAGCCCAGGGGGGCCTAATGAAAAACTGTTTTTT.

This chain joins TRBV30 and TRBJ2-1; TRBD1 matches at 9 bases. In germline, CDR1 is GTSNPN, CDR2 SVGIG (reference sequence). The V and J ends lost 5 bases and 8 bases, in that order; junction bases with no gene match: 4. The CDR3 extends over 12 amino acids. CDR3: CAWGRDRDEQFF. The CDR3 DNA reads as TGTGCCTGGGGCCGGGACAGGGATGAGCAGTTCTTC.

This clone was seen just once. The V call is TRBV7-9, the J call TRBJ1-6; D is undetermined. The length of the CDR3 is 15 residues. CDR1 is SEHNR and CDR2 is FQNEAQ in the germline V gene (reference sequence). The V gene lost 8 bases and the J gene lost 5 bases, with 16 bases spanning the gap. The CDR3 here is CASSEGGRNNSPLHF. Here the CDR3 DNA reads TGTGCCAGCTCTGAGGGCGGTAGAAATAATTCACCCCTCCACTTT. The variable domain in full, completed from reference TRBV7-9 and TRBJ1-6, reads DTGVSQNPRHKITKRGQNVTFRCDPISEHNRLYWYRQTLGQGPEFLTYFQNEAQLEKSRLLSDRFSAERPKGSFSTLEIQRTEQGDSAMYLCASSEGGRNNSPLHFGNGTRLTVT.

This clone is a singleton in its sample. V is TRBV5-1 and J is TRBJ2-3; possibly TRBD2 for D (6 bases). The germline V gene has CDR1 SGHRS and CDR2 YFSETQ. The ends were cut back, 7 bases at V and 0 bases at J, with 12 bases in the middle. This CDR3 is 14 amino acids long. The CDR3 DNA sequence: TGCGCCAGCTCCCGGGAGCGGAGCACAGATACGCAGTATTTT. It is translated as CASSRERSTDTQYF.

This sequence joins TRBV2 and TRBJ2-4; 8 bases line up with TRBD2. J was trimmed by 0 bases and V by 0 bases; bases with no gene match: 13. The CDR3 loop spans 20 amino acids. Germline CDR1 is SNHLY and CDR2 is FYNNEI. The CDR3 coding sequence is TGTGCCAGCAGTGAAGCGGAACTAGCGGAGGGGGAGGTAGCCAAAAACATTCAGTACTTC. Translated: CASSEAELAEGEVAKNIQYF.

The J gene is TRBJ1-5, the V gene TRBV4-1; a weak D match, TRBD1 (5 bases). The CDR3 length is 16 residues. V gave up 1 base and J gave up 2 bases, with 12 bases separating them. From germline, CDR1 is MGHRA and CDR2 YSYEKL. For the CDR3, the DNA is TGCGCCAGCAGCCAAGTTACGGCGGGGGGCAATCAGCCCCAGCATTTT. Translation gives CASSQVTAGGNQPQHF.

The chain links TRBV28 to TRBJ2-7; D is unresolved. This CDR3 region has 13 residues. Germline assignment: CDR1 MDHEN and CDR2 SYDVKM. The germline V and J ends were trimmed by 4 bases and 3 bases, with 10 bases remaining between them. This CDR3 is CASSYGLIYEQYF. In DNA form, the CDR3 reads TGTGCCAGCAGTTATGGGCTAATCTACGAGCAGTACTTC.

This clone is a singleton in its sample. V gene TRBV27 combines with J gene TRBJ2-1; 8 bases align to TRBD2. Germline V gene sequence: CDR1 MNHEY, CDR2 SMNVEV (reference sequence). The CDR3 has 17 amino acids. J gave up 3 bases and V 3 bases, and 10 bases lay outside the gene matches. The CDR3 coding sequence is TGTGCCAGCAGTTTTTTGAACTCGGGGGGGGGCTACAATGAGCAGTTCTTC. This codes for CASSFLNSGGGYNEQFF.

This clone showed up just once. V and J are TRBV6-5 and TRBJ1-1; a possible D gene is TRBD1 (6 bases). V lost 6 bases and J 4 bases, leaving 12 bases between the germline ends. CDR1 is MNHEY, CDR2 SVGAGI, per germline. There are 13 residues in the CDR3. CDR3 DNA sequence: TGTGCCAGCAGCCGCCAGGGGATCACTGAAGCTTTCTTT. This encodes CASSRQGITEAFF.

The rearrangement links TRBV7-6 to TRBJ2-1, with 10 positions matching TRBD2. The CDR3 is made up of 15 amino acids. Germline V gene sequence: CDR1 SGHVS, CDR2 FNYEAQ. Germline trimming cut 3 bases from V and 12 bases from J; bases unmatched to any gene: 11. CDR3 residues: CASSFQREGPWGQFF. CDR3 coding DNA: TGTGCCAGCAGCTTCCAGCGGGAGGGCCCTTGGGGGCAGTTCTTC.

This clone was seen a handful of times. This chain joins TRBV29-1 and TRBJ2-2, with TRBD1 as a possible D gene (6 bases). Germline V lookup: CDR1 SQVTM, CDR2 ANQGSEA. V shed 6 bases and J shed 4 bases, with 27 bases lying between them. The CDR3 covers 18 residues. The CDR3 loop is CSVPVKPRDTALTGELFF. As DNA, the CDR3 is TGCAGCGTCCCCGTAAAACCCCGGGACACCGCGCTCACCGGGGAGCTGTTTTTT.

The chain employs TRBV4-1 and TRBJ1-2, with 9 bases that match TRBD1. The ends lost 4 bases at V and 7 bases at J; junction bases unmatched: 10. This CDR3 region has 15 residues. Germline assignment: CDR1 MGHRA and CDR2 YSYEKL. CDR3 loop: CASSRGQGLEIGYTF. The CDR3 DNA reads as TGCGCCAGCAGCCGAGGACAGGGGCTAGAAATTGGCTACACCTTC.